What follows is one T cell receptor (beta chain) and its context. Different DNA sequences within this sample yield the same CDR3. CDR1 SGHRS and CDR2 YFSETQ come from the germline V gene. The CDR3 is 11 amino acids. V shed 4 bases and J shed 3 bases, with 4 bases lying between them. Clones were sequenced by immunoSEQ multiplex PCR, and TCRdb holds only the in-frame ones, with some missing. This sample yields over 1.4 million clones, of which around 97% are seen a single time; roughly 1.2% belongs to the top ten. The sample is drawn from a study of shared clonotypes between healthy human individuals. Sequenced: naive CD4+ T cells sorted from blood. The subset denotes: CD45RA+ positively selected. The rearrangement uses TRBV5-1 and TRBJ2-5; no firm D call. This TCR was recovered from a young man in good health. CDR3 sequence reads: CASSREETQYF. CDR3 nucleotide sequence: TGCGCCAGCAGCAGAGAAGAGACCCAGTACTTC.